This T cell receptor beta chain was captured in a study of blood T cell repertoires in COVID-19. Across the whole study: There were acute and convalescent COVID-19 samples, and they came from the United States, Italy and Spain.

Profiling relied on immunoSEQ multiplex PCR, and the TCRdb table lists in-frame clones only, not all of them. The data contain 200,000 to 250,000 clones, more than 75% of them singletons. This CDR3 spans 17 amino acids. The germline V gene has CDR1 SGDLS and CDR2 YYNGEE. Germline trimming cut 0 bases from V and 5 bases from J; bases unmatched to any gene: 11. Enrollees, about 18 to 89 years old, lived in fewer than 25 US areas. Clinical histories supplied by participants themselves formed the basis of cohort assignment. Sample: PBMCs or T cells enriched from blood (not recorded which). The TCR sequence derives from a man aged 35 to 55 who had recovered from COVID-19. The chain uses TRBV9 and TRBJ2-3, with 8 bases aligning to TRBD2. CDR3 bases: TGTGCCAGCAGCGTAGCGACGCGGGGGGCCTATGAAGATACGCAGTATTTT. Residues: CASSVATRGAYEDTQYF. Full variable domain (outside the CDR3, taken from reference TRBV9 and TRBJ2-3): DSGVTQTPKHLITATGQRVTLRCSPRSGDLSVYWYQQSLDQGLQFLIQYYNGEERAKGNILERFSAQQFPDLHSELNLSSLELGDSALYFCASSVATRGAYEDTQYFGPGTRLTVL.